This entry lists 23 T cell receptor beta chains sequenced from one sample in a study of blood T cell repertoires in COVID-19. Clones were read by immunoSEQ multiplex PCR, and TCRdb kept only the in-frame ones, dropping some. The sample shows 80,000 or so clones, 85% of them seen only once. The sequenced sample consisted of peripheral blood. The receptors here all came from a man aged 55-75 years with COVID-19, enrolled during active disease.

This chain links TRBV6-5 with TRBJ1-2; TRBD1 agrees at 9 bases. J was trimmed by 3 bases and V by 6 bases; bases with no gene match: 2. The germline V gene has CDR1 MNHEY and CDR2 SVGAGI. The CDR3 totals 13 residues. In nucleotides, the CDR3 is TGTGCCAGCAGAGGGACAGGGCACTATGGCTACACCTTC. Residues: CASRGTGHYGYTF.

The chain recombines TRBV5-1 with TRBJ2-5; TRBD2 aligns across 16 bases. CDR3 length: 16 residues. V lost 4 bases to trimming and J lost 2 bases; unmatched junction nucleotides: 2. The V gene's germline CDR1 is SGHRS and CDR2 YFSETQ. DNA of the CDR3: TGCGCCAGCAGCCCGGGACTAGCGGGGGGGCAAGAGACCCAGTACTTC. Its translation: CASSPGLAGGQETQYF. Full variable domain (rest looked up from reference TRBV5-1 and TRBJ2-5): KAGVTQTPRYLIKTRGQQVTLSCSPISGHRSVSWYQQTPGQGLQFLFEYFSETQRNKGNFPGRFSGRQFSNSRSEMNVSTLELGDSALYLCASSPGLAGGQETQYFGPGTRLLVL.

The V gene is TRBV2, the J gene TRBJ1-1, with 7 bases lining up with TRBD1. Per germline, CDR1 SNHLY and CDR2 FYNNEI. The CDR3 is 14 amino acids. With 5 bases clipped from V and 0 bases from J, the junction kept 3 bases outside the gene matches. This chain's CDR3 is CASSKQGMNTEAFF. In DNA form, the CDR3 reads TGTGCCAGCAGTAAACAGGGGATGAACACTGAAGCTTTCTTT.

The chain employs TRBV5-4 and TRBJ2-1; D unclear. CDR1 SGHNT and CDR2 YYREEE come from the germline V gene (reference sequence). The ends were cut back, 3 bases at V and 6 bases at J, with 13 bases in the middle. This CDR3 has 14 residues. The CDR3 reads CASSSRLPANEQFF. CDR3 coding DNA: TGTGCCAGCAGCTCCCGACTCCCTGCCAATGAGCAGTTCTTC. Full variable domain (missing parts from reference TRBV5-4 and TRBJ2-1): ETGVTQSPTHLIKTRGQQVTLRCSSQSGHNTVSWYQQALGQGPQFIFQYYREEENGRGNFPPRFSGLQFPNYSSELNVNALELDDSALYLCASSSRLPANEQFFGPGTRLTVL.

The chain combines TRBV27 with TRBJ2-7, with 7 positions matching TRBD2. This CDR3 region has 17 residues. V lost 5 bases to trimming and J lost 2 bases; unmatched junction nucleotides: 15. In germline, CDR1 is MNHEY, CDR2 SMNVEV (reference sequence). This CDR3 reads CASSHAPRRESTYEQYF. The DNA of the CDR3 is TGTGCCAGCAGTCACGCCCCCAGGCGGGAGAGCACCTACGAGCAGTACTTC.

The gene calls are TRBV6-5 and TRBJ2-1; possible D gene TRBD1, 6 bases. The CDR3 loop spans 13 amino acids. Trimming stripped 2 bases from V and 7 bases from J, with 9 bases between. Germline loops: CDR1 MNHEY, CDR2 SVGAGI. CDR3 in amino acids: CASSYTQGNEQFF. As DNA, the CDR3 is TGTGCCAGCAGTTACACGCAGGGGAATGAGCAGTTCTTC.

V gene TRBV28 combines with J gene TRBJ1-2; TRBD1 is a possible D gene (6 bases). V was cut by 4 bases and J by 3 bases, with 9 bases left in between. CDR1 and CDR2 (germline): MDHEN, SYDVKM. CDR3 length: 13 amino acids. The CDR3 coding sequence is TGTGCCAGCAGTTCCCACAGGGACTATGGCTACACCTTC. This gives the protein CASSSHRDYGYTF.

In DNA form, the CDR3 reads TGTGCCAGCAGCTTACACTCGACTAACAATGAGCAGTTCTTC. Translation: CASSLHSTNNEQFF. The chain joins TRBV5-4 to TRBJ2-1; TRBD2 might be the D (5 bases). The CDR3 sequence is 14 residues long. The V and J ends lost 2 bases and 5 bases respectively, with 11 bases between them. Germline V CDR1 and CDR2: SGHNT, YYREEE (reference sequence).

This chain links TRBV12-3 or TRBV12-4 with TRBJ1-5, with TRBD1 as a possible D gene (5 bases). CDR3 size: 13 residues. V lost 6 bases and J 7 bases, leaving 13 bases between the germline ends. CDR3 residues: CASSRDAGQPQHF. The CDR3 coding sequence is TGTGCCAGCAGCCGGGACGCGGGGCAGCCCCAGCATTTT.

As DNA, the CDR3 is TGTGCTAGTGAAGCATCAGGGTTGTACGAGCAGTACTTC. It translates to CASEASGLYEQYF. This sequence joins TRBV12-5 and TRBJ2-7; a possible D gene is TRBD1 (5 bases). CDR3 length: 13 amino acids. V gave up 7 bases and J gave up 4 bases, with 14 bases separating them. Per the germline V gene, CDR1 is LGHNT and CDR2 is FRNRAP.

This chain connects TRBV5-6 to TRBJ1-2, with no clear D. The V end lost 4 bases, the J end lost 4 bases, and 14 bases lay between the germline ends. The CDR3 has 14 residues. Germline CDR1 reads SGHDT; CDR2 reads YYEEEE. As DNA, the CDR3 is TGTGCCAGCAGCAGAGGCCGGGAGGGCTATGGCTACACCTTC. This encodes CASSRGREGYGYTF. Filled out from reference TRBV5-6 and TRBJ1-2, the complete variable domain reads DAGVTQSPTHLIKTRGQQVTLRCSPKSGHDTVSWYQQALGQGPQFIFQYYEEEERQRGNFPDRFSGHQFPNYSSELNVNALLLGDSALYLCASSRGREGYGYTFGSGTRLTVV.

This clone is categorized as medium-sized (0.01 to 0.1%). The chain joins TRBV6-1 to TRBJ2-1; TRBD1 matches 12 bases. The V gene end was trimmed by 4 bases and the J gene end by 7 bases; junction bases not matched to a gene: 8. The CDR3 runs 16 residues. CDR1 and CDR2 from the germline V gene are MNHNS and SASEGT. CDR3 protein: CASSGLPGQGANEQFF. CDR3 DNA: TGTGCCAGCAGTGGATTACCGGGACAGGGGGCTAATGAGCAGTTCTTC.

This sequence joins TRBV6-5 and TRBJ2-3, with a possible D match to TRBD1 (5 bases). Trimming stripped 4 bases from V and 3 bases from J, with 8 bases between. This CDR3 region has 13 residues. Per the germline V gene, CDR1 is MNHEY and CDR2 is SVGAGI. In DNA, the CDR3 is TGTGCCAGCAGTTTTGACAGAACAGATACGCAGTATTTT. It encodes CASSFDRTDTQYF.

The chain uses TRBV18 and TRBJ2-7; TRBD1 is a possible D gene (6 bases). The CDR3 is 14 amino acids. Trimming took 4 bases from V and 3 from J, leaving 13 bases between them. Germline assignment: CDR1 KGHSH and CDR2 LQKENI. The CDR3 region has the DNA TGTGCCAGCTCACAAAGGAACAGGGTCTACGAGCAGTACTTC. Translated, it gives CASSQRNRVYEQYF.

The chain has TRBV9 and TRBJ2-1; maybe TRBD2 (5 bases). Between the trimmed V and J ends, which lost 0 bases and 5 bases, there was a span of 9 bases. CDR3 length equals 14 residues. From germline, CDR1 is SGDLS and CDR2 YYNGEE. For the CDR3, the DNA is TGTGCCAGCAGCGTAGAGTGGAGGAACAATGAGCAGTTCTTC. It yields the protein CASSVEWRNNEQFF.

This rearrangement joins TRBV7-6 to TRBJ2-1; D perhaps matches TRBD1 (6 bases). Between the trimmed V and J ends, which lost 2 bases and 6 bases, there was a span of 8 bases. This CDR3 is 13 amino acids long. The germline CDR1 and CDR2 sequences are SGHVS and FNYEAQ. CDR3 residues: CASSLYRANEQFF. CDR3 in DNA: TGTGCCAGCAGCTTATACAGGGCCAATGAGCAGTTCTTC. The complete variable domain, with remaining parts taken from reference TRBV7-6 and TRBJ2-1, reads GAGVSQSPRYKVTKRGQDVALRCDPISGHVSLYWYRQALGQGPEFLTYFNYEAQQDKSGLPNDRFSAERPEGSISTLTIQRTEQRDSAMYRCASSLYRANEQFFGPGTRLTVL.

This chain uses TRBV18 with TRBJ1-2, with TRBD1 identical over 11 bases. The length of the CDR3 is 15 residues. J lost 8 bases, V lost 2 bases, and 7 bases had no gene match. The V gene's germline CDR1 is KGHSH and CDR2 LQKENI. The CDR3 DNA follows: TGTGCCAGCTCACCAAAGAATGGACAGGGGGCAGGCTACACCTTC. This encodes CASSPKNGQGAGYTF.

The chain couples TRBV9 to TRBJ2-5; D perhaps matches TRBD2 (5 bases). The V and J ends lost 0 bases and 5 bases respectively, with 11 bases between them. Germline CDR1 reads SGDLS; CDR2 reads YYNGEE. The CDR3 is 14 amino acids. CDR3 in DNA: TGTGCCAGCAGCGTAGAGGGAACGGGGGAGACCCAGTACTTC. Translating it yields CASSVEGTGETQYF.

CDR3 in amino acids: CASSETGQLPNTEAFF. CDR3 sequence (DNA): TGCGCCAGCAGTGAAACGGGACAGCTACCGAACACTGAAGCTTTCTTT. This chain links TRBV10-1 with TRBJ1-1; 7 positions match TRBD1. The CDR3 is 16 residues long. With 3 bases clipped from V and 1 base from J, the junction kept 8 bases outside the gene matches. Germline CDR1 is WNHNN and CDR2 is SYGVQD (reference sequence).

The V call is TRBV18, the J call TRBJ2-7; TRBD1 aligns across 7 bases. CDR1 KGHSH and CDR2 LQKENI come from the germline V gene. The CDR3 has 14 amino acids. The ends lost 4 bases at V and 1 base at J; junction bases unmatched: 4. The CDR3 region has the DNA TGTGCCAGCTCACGGGACAGTGAATCCTACGAGCAGTACTTC. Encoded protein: CASSRDSESYEQYF.

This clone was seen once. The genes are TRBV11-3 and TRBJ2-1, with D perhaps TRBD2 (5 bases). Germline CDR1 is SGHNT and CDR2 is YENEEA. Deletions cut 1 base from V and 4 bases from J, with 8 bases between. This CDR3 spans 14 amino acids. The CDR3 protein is CASSLGETYNEQFF. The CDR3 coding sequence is TGTGCCAGCAGCTTAGGGGAGACTTACAATGAGCAGTTCTTC.

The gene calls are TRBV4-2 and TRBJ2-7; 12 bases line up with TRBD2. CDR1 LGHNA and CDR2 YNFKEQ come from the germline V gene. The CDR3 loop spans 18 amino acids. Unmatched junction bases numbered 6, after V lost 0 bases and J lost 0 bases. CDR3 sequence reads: CASSQERTSGMSSYEQYF. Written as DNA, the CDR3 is TGTGCCAGCAGCCAAGAGAGGACTAGCGGGATGAGCTCCTACGAGCAGTACTTC.

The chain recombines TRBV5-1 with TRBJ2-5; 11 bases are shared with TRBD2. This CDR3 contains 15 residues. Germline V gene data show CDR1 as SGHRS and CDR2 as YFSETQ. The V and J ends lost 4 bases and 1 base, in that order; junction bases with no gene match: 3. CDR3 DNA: TGCGCCAGCAGCCCGGGACTAGCGGCCCAAGAGACCCAGTACTTC. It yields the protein CASSPGLAAQETQYF.